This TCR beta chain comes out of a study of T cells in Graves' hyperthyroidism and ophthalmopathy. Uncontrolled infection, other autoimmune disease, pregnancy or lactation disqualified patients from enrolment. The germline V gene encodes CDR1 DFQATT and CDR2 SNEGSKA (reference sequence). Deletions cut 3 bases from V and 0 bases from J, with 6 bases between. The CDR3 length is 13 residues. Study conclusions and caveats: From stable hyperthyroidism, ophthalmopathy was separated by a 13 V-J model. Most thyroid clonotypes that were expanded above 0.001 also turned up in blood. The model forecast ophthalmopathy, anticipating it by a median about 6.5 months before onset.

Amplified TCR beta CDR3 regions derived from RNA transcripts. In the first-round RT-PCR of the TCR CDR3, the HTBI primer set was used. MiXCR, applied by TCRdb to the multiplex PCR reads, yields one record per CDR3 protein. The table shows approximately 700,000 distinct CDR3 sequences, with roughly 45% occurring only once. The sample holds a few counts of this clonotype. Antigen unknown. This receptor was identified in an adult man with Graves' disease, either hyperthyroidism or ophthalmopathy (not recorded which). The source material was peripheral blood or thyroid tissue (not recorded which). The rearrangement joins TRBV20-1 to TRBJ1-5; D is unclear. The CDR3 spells CSASFDSNQPQHF. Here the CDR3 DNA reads TGCAGTGCTAGCTTCGATAGCAATCAGCCCCAGCATTTT.